The rows below give T cell receptor beta chains drawn from one sample of a study of human T cells and chemical hapten exposure. TCRdb called the RACE reads again in MiXCR, with one record for every CDR3 protein. The data hold around 360,000 distinct CDR3 sequences, with about 6% observed a single time. The material sequenced was whole blood, taken in connection with sensitization to the hapten diphenylcyclopropenone (DPC). All receptors derive from a young woman with alopecia areata. Some clones in this sample may be carry-over from other donors' samples. The CDR3 runs from the conserved cysteine through the conserved F or W. A D gene is named only where the DNA matches it firmly. Not all rows give a size; the values are once, few, many and, for expanded clones, a class.

v_gene,d_gene,abundance,j_gene,CDR3aa,CDR3nt
TRBV10-3,TRBD1,NA,TRBJ2-3,CAISDGQGETDTQYF,TGTGCCATCAGTGATGGACAGGGTGAGACAGATACGCAGTATTTT
TRBV14,NA,NA,TRBJ1-6,CASSLVGVASPLHF,TGTGCCAGCAGCCTCGTTGGTGTAGCTTCACCCCTCCACTTT
TRBV4-2,NA,NA,TRBJ1-5,CASSQETEPNQPQHF,TGTGCCAGCAGCCAAGAAACAGAACCCAATCAGCCCCAGCATTTT
TRBV6-2/TRBV6-3,NA,many,TRBJ1-1,CASSPEGSTEAFF,TGTGCCAGCAGTCCCGAGGGGAGCACTGAAGCTTTCTTT
TRBV4-1,NA,few,TRBJ1-4,CASSHPSYNDEKLFF,TGCGCCAGCAGCCATCCATCCTACAACGATGAAAAACTGTTTTTT
TRBV5-1,TRBD1,many,TRBJ1-2,CASSQTGTGNYGYTF,TGCGCCAGCAGCCAAACTGGGACAGGGAACTATGGCTACACCTTC
TRBV20-1,NA,NA,TRBJ2-5,CSAREQGRRQETQYF,TGCAGTGCTAGAGAGCAGGGACGGAGACAAGAGACCCAGTACTTC
TRBV18,NA,many,TRBJ1-1,CASSPPYSEAFF,TGTGCCAGCTCACCACCGTATTCTGAAGCTTTCTTT
TRBV5-4,NA,few,TRBJ2-5,CASSSTLGPRSQETQYF,TGTGCCAGCAGCTCAACCTTAGGGCCAAGGAGCCAAGAGACCCAGTACTTC
TRBV24-1,NA,few,TRBJ1-4,CATSDGPTGNEKLFF,TGTGCCACCAGTGACGGACCGACGGGTAATGAAAAACTGTTTTTT
TRBV18,NA,many,TRBJ2-2,CASSQDRPNTGELFF,TGTGCCAGCTCACAGGACCGTCCGAACACCGGGGAGCTGTTTTTT
TRBV24-1,TRBD1,NA,TRBJ2-2,CATQGPHNTGELFF,TGTGCCACACAGGGGCCGCACAACACCGGGGAGCTGTTTTTT
TRBV11-2,NA,many,TRBJ1-3,CASSPIKEAGNTIYF,TGTGCCAGCAGCCCCATCAAGGAGGCTGGAAACACCATATATTTT
TRBV12-3/TRBV12-4,TRBD2,few,TRBJ2-1,CASSPGFAGVYNEQFF,TGTGCCAGCAGTCCCGGTTTCGCGGGGGTATACAATGAGCAGTTCTTC
TRBV5-6,TRBD2,NA,TRBJ2-3,CASSFSGGVADTQYF,TGTGCCAGCAGCTTTAGCGGGGGCGTCGCAGATACGCAGTATTTT
TRBV3-1,NA,many,TRBJ2-1,CASSQGGEYNEQFF,TGTGCCAGCAGCCAAGGCGGGGAATACAATGAGCAGTTCTTC
TRBV12-3/TRBV12-4,NA,few,TRBJ2-3,CASSLTFGSTDTQYF,TGTGCCAGCAGTTTAACTTTCGGGAGCACAGATACGCAGTATTTT
TRBV5-6,NA,few,TRBJ2-3,CASSLALSTDTQYF,TGTGCCAGCAGCCTAGCTTTGAGCACAGATACGCAGTATTTT
TRBV15,NA,few,TRBJ1-5,CATSLPSNQPQHF,TGTGCCACCAGCCTCCCTAGCAATCAGCCCCAGCATTTT
TRBV10-3,TRBD2,few,TRBJ2-3,CAISTSGGAASTDTQYF,TGTGCCATCAGTACTAGCGGGGGGGCCGCTAGCACAGATACGCAGTATTTT
TRBV5-4,TRBD2,many,TRBJ2-3,CASSLGLVTDTQYF,TGTGCCAGCAGCCTGGGACTAGTAACAGATACGCAGTATTTT
TRBV4-1,NA,NA,TRBJ1-1,CASSQDRALYTEAFF,TGCGCCAGCAGCCAAGACAGGGCATTGTACACTGAAGCTTTCTTT
TRBV5-1,NA,NA,TRBJ2-7,CASSSGTPWAQYF,TGCGCCAGCAGCTCCGGGACACCGTGGGCGCAGTACTTC
TRBV9,NA,NA,TRBJ2-3,CASTGSHRGDTQYF,TGTGCCAGCACCGGATCCCACCGGGGAGATACGCAGTATTTT
TRBV6-2/TRBV6-3,TRBD1,NA,TRBJ2-6,CASEVTGTGANVLTF,TGTGCCAGCGAAGTGACAGGGACTGGGGCCAACGTCCTGACTTTC
TRBV24-1,TRBD1,NA,TRBJ2-3,CATSAPNRGRTDTQYF,TGTGCCACCAGTGCCCCTAACAGGGGCCGCACAGATACGCAGTATTTT
TRBV12-3/TRBV12-4,NA,NA,TRBJ2-2,CASSRDTPSGGELFF,TGTGCCAGCAGCCGGGACACCCCCTCAGGCGGGGAGCTGTTTTTT
TRBV11-1,NA,NA,TRBJ2-1,CASSSGRGTSYSEQFF,TGTGCCAGCAGCTCAGGACGGGGGACCTCCTACAGTGAGCAGTTCTTC
TRBV4-3,TRBD1,many,TRBJ2-7,CASSQERGLEQYF,TGCGCCAGCAGCCAAGAAAGGGGGCTAGAGCAGTACTTC
TRBV6-1,TRBD1,many,TRBJ1-1,CASSPHRGQGGKNTEAFF,TGTGCCAGCAGCCCTCACCGGGGACAGGGGGGGAAGAACACTGAAGCTTTCTTT
TRBV7-9,TRBD1,few,TRBJ2-1,CASSIDRAGDNEQFF,TGTGCCAGCAGCATCGACAGGGCTGGAGATAATGAGCAGTTCTTC
TRBV9,NA,NA,TRBJ2-3,CASSVGTGPTDTQYF,TGTGCCAGCAGCGTAGGAACAGGGCCGACGGATACGCAGTATTTT
TRBV6-2/TRBV6-3,TRBD2,many,TRBJ2-1,CASSYYGLAGFNEQFF,TGTGCCAGCAGTTACTACGGACTAGCGGGGTTCAATGAGCAGTTCTTC
TRBV6-2/TRBV6-3,NA,many,TRBJ1-1,CASSYRIYSKDIWGHTEAFF,TGTGCCAGCAGTTATAGAATTTACTCAAAGGACATCTGGGGGCACACTGAAGCTTTCTTT
TRBV7-9,NA,many,TRBJ2-1,CASSLSAGLVNEQFF,TGTGCCAGCAGCTTATCTGCAGGGCTAGTGAATGAGCAGTTCTTC
TRBV7-3,NA,many,TRBJ1-1,CASSLSGSGKNEAFF,TGTGCCAGCAGCTTAAGCGGGTCAGGGAAGAATGAAGCTTTCTTT
TRBV4-3,NA,many,TRBJ1-5,CASSQEAGSNQPQHF,TGCGCCAGCAGCCAAGAGGCAGGCAGCAATCAGCCCCAGCATTTT
TRBV15,NA,NA,TRBJ1-2,CATSRDQQTDYGYTF,TGTGCCACCAGCAGAGATCAACAGACGGACTATGGCTACACCTTC
TRBV6-5,NA,few,TRBJ1-5,CASSYTRGQPQHF,TGTGCCAGCAGTTATACCCGAGGTCAGCCCCAGCATTTT
TRBV11-2,NA,few,TRBJ2-6,CASSFKAGEVSGANVLTF,TGTGCCAGCAGCTTTAAGGCAGGGGAGGTCTCTGGGGCCAACGTCCTGACTTTC
TRBV6-5,NA,NA,TRBJ1-3,CASSPGRNSGNTIYF,TGTGCCAGCAGCCCCGGGAGGAACTCAGGAAACACCATATATTTT
TRBV4-2,NA,few,TRBJ1-6,CASSHIPLDSYNSPLHF,TGTGCCAGCAGCCATATACCCCTCGACTCCTATAATTCACCCCTCCACTTT
TRBV7-2,NA,NA,TRBJ2-1,CASSLAGGPTNEQFF,TGTGCCAGCAGCTTAGCGGGGGGGCCCACCAATGAGCAGTTCTTC
TRBV20-1,TRBD1,many,TRBJ2-7,CSARQGVWNYEQYF,TGCAGTGCTCGACAGGGGGTGTGGAACTACGAGCAGTACTTC
TRBV6-5,NA,few,TRBJ1-5,CASSRPSYSNQPQHF,TGTGCCAGCAGTAGACCCTCGTATAGCAATCAGCCCCAGCATTTT
TRBV2,NA,many,TRBJ2-1,CASSTRELGNEQFF,TGTGCCAGCAGTACGAGGGAATTGGGGAATGAGCAGTTCTTC
TRBV18,NA,many,TRBJ2-1,CASSPPGTEHSYNEQFF,TGTGCCAGCTCACCACCCGGGACGGAACATTCCTACAATGAGCAGTTCTTC
TRBV6-5,TRBD2,NA,TRBJ2-5,CASNKGLAETQYF,TGTGCCAGCAACAAGGGACTAGCGGAGACCCAGTACTTC
TRBV12-3/TRBV12-4,NA,NA,TRBJ2-1,CASSSTVDEQFF,TGTGCCAGCAGTTCGACAGTGGATGAGCAGTTCTTC
TRBV29-1,TRBD1,NA,TRBJ1-3,CSAWTGGSGNTIYF,TGCAGCGCTTGGACAGGGGGCTCTGGAAACACCATATATTTT